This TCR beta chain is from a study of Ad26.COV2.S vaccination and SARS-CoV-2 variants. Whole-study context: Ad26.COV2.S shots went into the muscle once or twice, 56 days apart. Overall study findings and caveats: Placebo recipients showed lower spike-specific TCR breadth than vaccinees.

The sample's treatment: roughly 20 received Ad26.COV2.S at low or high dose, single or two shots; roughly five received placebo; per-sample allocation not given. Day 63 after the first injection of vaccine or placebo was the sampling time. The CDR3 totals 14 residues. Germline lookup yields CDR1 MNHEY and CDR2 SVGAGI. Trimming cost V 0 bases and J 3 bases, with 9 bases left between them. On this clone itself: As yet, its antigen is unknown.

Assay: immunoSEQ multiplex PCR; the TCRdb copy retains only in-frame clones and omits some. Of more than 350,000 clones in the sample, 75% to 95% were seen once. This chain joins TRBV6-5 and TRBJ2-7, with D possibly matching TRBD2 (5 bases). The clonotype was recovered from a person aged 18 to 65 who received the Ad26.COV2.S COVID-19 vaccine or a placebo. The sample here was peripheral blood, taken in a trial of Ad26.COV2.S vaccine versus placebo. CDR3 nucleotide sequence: TGTGCCAGCAGTTACTCAGTACTAGGCTACGAGCAGTACTTC. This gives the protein CASSYSVLGYEQYF.